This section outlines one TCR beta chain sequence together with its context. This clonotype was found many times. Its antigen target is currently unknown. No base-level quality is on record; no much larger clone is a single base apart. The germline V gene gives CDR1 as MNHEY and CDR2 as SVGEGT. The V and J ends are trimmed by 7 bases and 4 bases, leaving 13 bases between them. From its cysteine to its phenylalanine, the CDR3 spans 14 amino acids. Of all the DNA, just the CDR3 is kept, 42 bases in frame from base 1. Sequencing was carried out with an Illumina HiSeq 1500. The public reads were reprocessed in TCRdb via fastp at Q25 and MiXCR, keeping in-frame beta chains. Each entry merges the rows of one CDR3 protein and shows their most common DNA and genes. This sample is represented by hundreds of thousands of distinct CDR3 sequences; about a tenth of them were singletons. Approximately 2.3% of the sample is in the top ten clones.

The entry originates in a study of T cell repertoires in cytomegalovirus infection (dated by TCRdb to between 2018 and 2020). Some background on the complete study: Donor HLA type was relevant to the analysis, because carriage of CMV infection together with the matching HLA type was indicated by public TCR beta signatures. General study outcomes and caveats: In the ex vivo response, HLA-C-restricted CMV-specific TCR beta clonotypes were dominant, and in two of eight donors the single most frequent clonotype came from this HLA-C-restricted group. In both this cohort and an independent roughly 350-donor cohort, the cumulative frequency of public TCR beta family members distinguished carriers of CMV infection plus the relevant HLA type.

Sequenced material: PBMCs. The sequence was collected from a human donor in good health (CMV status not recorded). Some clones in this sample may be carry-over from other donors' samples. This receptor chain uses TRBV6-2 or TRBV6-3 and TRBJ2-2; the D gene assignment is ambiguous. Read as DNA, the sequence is TGTGCCAGCACCCCCGGTGGCCTCACCGGGGAGCTGTTTTTT. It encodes CASTPGGLTGELFF.